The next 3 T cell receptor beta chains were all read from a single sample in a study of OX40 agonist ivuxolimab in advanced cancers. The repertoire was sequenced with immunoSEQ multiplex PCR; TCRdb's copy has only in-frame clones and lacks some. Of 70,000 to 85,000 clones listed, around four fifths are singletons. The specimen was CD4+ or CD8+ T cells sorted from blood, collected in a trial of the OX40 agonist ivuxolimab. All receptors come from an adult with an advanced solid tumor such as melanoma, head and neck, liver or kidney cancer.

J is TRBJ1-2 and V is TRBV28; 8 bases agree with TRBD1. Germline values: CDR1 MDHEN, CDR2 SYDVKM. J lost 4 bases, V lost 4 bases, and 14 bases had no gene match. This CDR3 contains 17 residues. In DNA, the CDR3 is TGTGCCAGCAGTTCGCCCTCCTTCCTCGACAGGGGCTATGGCTACACCTTC. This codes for CASSSPSFLDRGYGYTF.

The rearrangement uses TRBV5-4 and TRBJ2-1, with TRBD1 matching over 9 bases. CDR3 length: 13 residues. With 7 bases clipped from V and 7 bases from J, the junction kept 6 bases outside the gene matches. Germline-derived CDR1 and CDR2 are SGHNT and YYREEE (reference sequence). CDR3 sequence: CASAGGQGNEQFF. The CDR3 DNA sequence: TGTGCCAGCGCGGGTGGACAGGGGAATGAGCAGTTCTTC.

The CDR3 bases are TGTGCCAGCAGTTTAGGAGGGACCAAAGAGACCCAGTACTTC. It is translated as CASSLGGTKETQYF. The J gene is TRBJ2-5, the V gene TRBV28; D possibly corresponds to TRBD2 (6 bases). This CDR3 spans 14 amino acids. The ends were cut back, 2 bases at V and 3 bases at J, with 10 bases in the middle. Germline V gene sequence: CDR1 MDHEN, CDR2 SYDVKM.